These 9 T cell receptor beta chains originate from one sample sequenced in a study of T cells in Graves' hyperthyroidism and ophthalmopathy. Researchers amplified the TCR beta CDR3 regions from RNA transcripts. RT-PCR in the first round (using the HTBI primer set) targeted the TCR CDR3. TCRdb itself ran the multiplex PCR reads through MiXCR, one entry per CDR3 protein. The sample contains 500,000 to 600,000 distinct CDR3 sequences, about a sixth of which appear only once. Sequences were obtained from blood. Source of these receptors: a woman under 30 with Graves' hyperthyroidism.

This clonotype has a count of ten or more. This chain connects TRBV28 to TRBJ1-5; no clear D gene. Trimming stripped 5 bases from V and 7 bases from J, with 12 bases between. Looked up from germline, CDR1 is MDHEN and CDR2 is SYDVKM. CDR3 length: 13 amino acids. The CDR3 loop reads CASSPKRGQPQHF. In DNA, the CDR3 is TGTGCCAGCAGTCCGAAAAGAGGGCAGCCCCAGCATTTT.

Here the CDR3 DNA reads TGTGCCAGCAGTGAAGCTAGCGGGACTAGCACAGATACGCAGTATTTT. It encodes CASSEASGTSTDTQYF. The V and J genes are TRBV2 and TRBJ2-3, with 8 bases aligning to TRBD2. This CDR3 has 16 residues. Germline CDR1 reads SNHLY; CDR2 reads FYNNEI. The J segment lost 0 bases and the V segment lost 0 bases, leaving 2 bases of the junction unmatched.

This clonotype has ten or more counts. V is TRBV5-1 and J is TRBJ2-3; D remains ambiguous. This CDR3 contains 12 residues. Germline CDR1 SGHRS, CDR2 YFSETQ. V dropped 4 bases and J dropped 2 bases, with 5 bases sitting between them. CDR3 nucleotides: TGCGCCAGCAGCGATTACACAGATACGCAGTATTTT. Translating gives CASSDYTDTQYF.

There are many counts of this clonotype. The rearrangement joins TRBV29-1 to TRBJ2-7, with 9 bases that match TRBD1. This CDR3 region has 12 residues. In germline, CDR1 is SQVTM, CDR2 ANQGSEA. The V and J ends lost 6 bases and 3 bases, in that order; junction bases with no gene match: 3. CDR3 residues: CSVGDRDYEQYF. DNA for the CDR3: TGCAGCGTCGGGGACAGGGACTACGAGCAGTACTTC.

This clonotype was counted between two and nine times. V usage is TRBV6-1 and J usage is TRBJ2-7, with a tentative D call TRBD2 (6 bases). Germline loops: CDR1 MNHNS, CDR2 SASEGT. V gave up 3 bases and J gave up 7 bases, with 13 bases separating them. CDR3 length: 13 residues. The CDR3 spells CASSERQAGEQYF. The CDR3 bases are TGTGCCAGCAGTGAGCGCCAGGCGGGGGAGCAGTACTTC.

The V gene is TRBV20-1, the J gene TRBJ2-4; 8 nucleotides line up with TRBD1. V was clipped by 2 bases and J by 6 bases; unmatched bases: 6. Germline CDR1 is DFQATT and CDR2 is SNEGSKA (reference sequence). This CDR3 contains 14 residues. The CDR3 loop reads CSARPGQARNIQYF. The CDR3 nucleotides are TGCAGTGCTAGACCGGGACAGGCGAGAAACATTCAGTACTTC.

This clonotype was seen repeatedly, ten times or more. The gene calls are TRBV3-1 and TRBJ1-3; D is undetermined. V dropped 0 bases and J dropped 0 bases, with 9 bases sitting between them. Per germline, CDR1 LGHDT and CDR2 YNNKEL (reference sequence). The CDR3 consists of 16 residues. CDR3: CASSQDGGYSGNTIYF. The CDR3 nucleotides are TGTGCCAGCAGCCAAGATGGAGGGTACTCTGGAAACACCATATATTTT.

The sample holds many counts of this clonotype. The chain employs TRBV20-1 and TRBJ2-7; the match to TRBD1 covers 7 bases. The CDR3 loop spans 15 amino acids. The V gene end was trimmed by 0 bases and the J gene end by 4 bases; junction bases not matched to a gene: 9. Germline CDR1 DFQATT, CDR2 SNEGSKA (reference sequence). CDR3 DNA: TGCAGTGCTAGAGATACCGGAAGGGGGCTGTACGAGCAGTACTTC. Translating gives CSARDTGRGLYEQYF.

This clonotype has ten or more counts. V is TRBV18 and J is TRBJ1-1, with a tentative D call TRBD1 (6 bases). This CDR3 has 14 residues. V lost 3 bases to trimming and J lost 8 bases, with 16 bases between them. Germline loops: CDR1 KGHSH, CDR2 LQKENI. CDR3 protein: CASSPMEGGKEAFF. CDR3 DNA sequence: TGTGCCAGCTCACCGATGGAAGGGGGTAAGGAAGCTTTCTTT. Looking up the rest from reference TRBV18 and TRBJ1-1 gives the full variable domain: NAGVMQNPRHLVRRRGQEARLRCSPMKGHSHVYWYRQLPEEGLKFMVYLQKENIIDESGMPKERFSAEFPKEGPSILRIQQVVRGDSAAYFCASSPMEGGKEAFFGQGTRLTVV.